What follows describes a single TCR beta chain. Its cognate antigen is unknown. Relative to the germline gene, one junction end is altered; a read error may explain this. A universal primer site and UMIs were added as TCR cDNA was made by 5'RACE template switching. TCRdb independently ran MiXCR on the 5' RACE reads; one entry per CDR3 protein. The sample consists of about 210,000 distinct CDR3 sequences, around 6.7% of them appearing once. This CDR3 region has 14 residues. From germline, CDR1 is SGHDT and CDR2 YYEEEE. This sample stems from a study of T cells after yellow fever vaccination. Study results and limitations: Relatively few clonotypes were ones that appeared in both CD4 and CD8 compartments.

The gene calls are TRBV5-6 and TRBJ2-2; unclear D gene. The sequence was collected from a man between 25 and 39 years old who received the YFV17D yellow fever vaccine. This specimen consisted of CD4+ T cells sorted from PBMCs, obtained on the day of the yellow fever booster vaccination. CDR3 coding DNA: TGTGCCATCAGCCTCCGGCGGCTGGGTGGGGAGCTGTTTTTT. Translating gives CAISLRRLGGELFF.